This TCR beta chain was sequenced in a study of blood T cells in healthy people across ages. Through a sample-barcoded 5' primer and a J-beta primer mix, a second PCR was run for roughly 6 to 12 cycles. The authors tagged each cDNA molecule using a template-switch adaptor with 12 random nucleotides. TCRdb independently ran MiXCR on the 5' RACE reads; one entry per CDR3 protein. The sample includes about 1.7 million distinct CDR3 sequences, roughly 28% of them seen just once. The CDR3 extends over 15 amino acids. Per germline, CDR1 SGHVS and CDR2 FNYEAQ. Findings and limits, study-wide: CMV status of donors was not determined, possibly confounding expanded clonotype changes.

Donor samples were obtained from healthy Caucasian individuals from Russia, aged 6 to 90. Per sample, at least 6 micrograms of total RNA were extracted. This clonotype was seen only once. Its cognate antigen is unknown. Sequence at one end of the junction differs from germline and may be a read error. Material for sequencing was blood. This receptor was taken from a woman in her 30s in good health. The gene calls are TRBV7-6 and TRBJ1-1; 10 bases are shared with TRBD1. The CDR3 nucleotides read TGTGCCGGCAGCGCAGAGGGACAGGGGAGGCCTGAAGCTTTCTTT. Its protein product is CAGSAEGQGRPEAFF.